This T cell receptor beta chain was captured by sequencing in a study of neurological immune-mediated disorders (dated by TCRdb to the late 2010s). With regard to the full study: The study compared peripheral blood TCR-beta repertoires of HTLV-I-associated myelopathy (HAM/TSP) patients, multiple sclerosis patients and healthy controls using UMI-based sequencing. The cohort was made up of 60 to 75 subjects, consisting of about 15 HAM/TSP patients, some 34 multiple sclerosis patients and around 20 healthy controls. Alongside PBMC samples, the set of about 97 TCR-beta libraries contained longitudinal samples, technical triplicates, and paired CD4+ and CD8+ T-cell subsets that had been sorted.

From the cysteine through the phenylalanine, the CDR3 covers 14 amino acids. Of all the DNA, just the CDR3 is kept, 42 bases in frame from base 1. CDR1 is given as DFQATT and CDR2 as SNEGSKA, both from the germline V gene (reference sequence). V lost 0 bases and J lost 0 bases; the stretch between them is 8 bases long. cDNA synthesis used template-switch 5'RACE with a primer carrying a 10-nucleotide random unique molecular identifier tagging each TCR transcript. Every sequencing run covered 15-18 subjects and yielded more than 180 million TCR-beta sequences. The RNeasy kit was used for extraction of total RNA. TCR-beta VDJ regions were amplified with primers for the TCR constant region and the 5'RACE anchor, using the KAPA Real-time Library Amplification kit. A first PCR added sample indexes and Illumina adaptors, and a second PCR then raised library yield. After Ampure bead purification, the TCR product of roughly 650 bp was size-selected on a 2% E-gel SizeSelection system. Before pooling, library quality was assessed on a Bioanalyzer, concentration was determined with Qubit, and library quantification was performed with the Kapa Library Quantification kit. An Illumina HiSeq 2500 was used to sequence the libraries paired-end at 2 x 150 bp. To increase sequence diversity, 25-30% phiX was spiked into each library pool. Turning to the authors' computational methods: The quality-filtered reads were processed with the UMI-based MiGEC pipeline, whose error correction step removed more than 90% of the raw TCR sequences. IMGT germline references were used for aligning VDJ genes, and each clonotype was defined as a unique CDR3 amino acid sequence together with its V-J genes. Clonal expansion, Shannon diversity and CDR3 relatedness were evaluated with VDJtools (CalcPairwiseDistances, ClusterSamples), while phylogenetic trees were built in CLCbio workbench. Using coefficient-of-variation modelling across technical triplicates, the study counted a clone as expanded if it had at least 8 unique UMIs. TCRdb reran the public reads through fastp at Q25 and MiXCR, keeping productive beta chains. Each record represents a unique CDR3 protein, reported with the most common genes and DNA among its rows. It is TCRdb's table, rather than the study itself, that gives the V and J calls and clone size. Within this sample are more than 45,000 distinct CDR3 sequences, with around a tenth of them counted one time only. 21% of the sample goes to the ten largest clones.

For unsorted PBMC libraries, 2 million PBMCs were used after storage in RNAlater at -80 degrees C until RNA extraction. Peripheral blood was subjected to Ficoll-Hypaque density gradient centrifugation to isolate PBMCs, which were then cryopreserved in liquid nitrogen. This clonotype showed up many times. It has no known antigen specificity. Within one base of it there is no much larger clone, and no base qualities were kept. Broader findings and caveats from the paper: TCR clonal expansion was highest in HAM/TSP patients and lowest in MS patients, with MS patients falling below even healthy controls. No identical CDR3 amino acid sequences were found to be shared among expanded clones across subjects, suggesting that TCR-beta repertoires were private in all groups.

The sample consisted of PBMCs. The TCR sequence derives from a woman in her forties with HTLV-1-associated myelopathy (HAM/TSP). Recombination joined TRBV20-1 with TRBJ1-2, with the D segment identity uncertain. Here the CDR3 is given as CSARDRRTNYGYTF. The DNA reads TGCAGTGCTAGAGATAGGAGGACTAACTATGGCTACACCTTC.